The 15 T cell receptor beta chains in this list originate from one sample, sequenced in a study of cytomegalovirus exposure and HLA in healthy donors. The PCR made use of 60 Vbeta and 13 Jbeta primers. TCRdb keeps only in-frame clones here, not all; method: immunoSEQ multiplex PCR. The repertoire holds over 150,000 clones, with more than 75% as singletons. Sequenced input: PBMCs. These receptors were collected from a girl between 10 and 17 years old in good health and CMV-seropositive.

The V gene is TRBV19, the J gene TRBJ2-7; 11 bases are shared with TRBD2. Germline V gene data show CDR1 as LNHDA and CDR2 as SQIVND (reference sequence). The CDR3 is 18 amino acids. V trimming: 4 bases; J trimming: 6 bases; junction bases outside the gene matches: 17. DNA for the CDR3: TGTGCCAGTAGTACTACTAGCGGGGGCGCCTCCGGGGTTGGCGAGCAGTACTTC. Translation gives CASSTTSGGASGVGEQYF.

The chain joins TRBV5-6 to TRBJ2-3; a weak D match, TRBD1 (5 bases). With 1 base removed from V and 6 bases from J, the gap between germline ends came to 12 bases. CDR1 is SGHDT, CDR2 YYEEEE, per germline. The CDR3 is made up of 14 amino acids. The CDR3 sequence is CASSLRAPGDTQYF. DNA for the CDR3: TGTGCCAGCAGCTTGCGGGCCCCAGGGGATACGCAGTATTTT.

The chain recombines TRBV10-1 with TRBJ1-3; the D gene is possibly TRBD1 (5 bases). Germline lookup yields CDR1 WNHNN and CDR2 SYGVQD (reference sequence). The length of the CDR3 is 17 residues. V was clipped by 1 base and J by 0 bases, with 13 bases between them. The CDR3 protein is CASSEYRQSSSGNTIYF. The CDR3, as DNA: TGCGCCAGCAGTGAGTACCGACAGTCAAGCTCTGGAAACACCATATATTTT.

The chain links TRBV6-1 to TRBJ2-7, with TRBD1 matching 11 bases. Unmatched junction bases numbered 10, after V lost 3 bases and J lost 3 bases. Germline V lookup: CDR1 MNHNS, CDR2 SASEGT. This CDR3 is built from 17 residues. The CDR3 reads CASSESPGTGGFYEQYF. The CDR3 DNA reads as TGTGCCAGCAGTGAGTCACCCGGGACAGGGGGTTTCTACGAGCAGTACTTC.

V usage is TRBV28 and J usage is TRBJ1-5, with D unclear. This CDR3 is 13 amino acids long. Germline values: CDR1 MDHEN, CDR2 SYDVKM. V lost 7 bases, J lost 1 base, and 8 bases lay in between. Here the CDR3 DNA reads TGTGCCAGCAATGGAGCGAGCAATCAGCCCCAGCATTTT. Protein sequence: CASNGASNQPQHF.

J is TRBJ2-2 and V is TRBV28; no firm D call. V gave up 3 bases and J gave up 4 bases, with 18 bases separating them. CDR1 and CDR2 (germline): MDHEN, SYDVKM. This CDR3 region has 17 residues. This CDR3 reads CASSFSLLAHTTGELFF. CDR3 nucleotide sequence: TGTGCCAGCAGTTTTAGCCTATTGGCCCATACCACCGGGGAGCTGTTTTTT. Supplemented by reference TRBV28 and TRBJ2-2, the full variable domain reads DVKVTQSSRYLVKRTGEKVFLECVQDMDHENMFWYRQDPGLGLRLIYFSYDVKMKEKGDIPEGYSVSREKKERFSLILESASTNQTSMYLCASSFSLLAHTTGELFFGEGSRLTVL.

The V call is TRBV2, the J call TRBJ1-5, with 8 bases matching TRBD1. V lost 5 bases to trimming and J lost 5 bases; unmatched junction nucleotides: 8. The V gene's germline CDR1 is SNHLY and CDR2 FYNNEI. CDR3 length: 15 residues. CDR3 amino acids: CASSRDRGDDQPQHF. CDR3 DNA sequence: TGTGCCAGCAGTCGCGACAGGGGCGACGATCAGCCCCAGCATTTT. Drawing the rest from reference TRBV2 and TRBJ1-5, the complete variable domain is EPEVTQTPSHQVTQMGQEVILRCVPISNHLYFYWYRQILGQKVEFLVSFYNNEISEKSEIFDDQFSVERPDGSNFTLKIRSTKLEDSAMYFCASSRDRGDDQPQHFGDGTRLSIL.

The rearrangement joins TRBV27 to TRBJ2-1; weak D call: TRBD2 (5 bases). CDR3 length equals 17 residues. From germline, CDR1 is MNHEY and CDR2 SMNVEV (reference sequence). Trimming took 3 bases from V and 4 from J, leaving 19 bases between them. CDR3 DNA sequence: TGTGCCAGCAGTTTTCGTTGGGCGGGTGGGGTTTACAATGAGCAGTTCTTC. Protein: CASSFRWAGGVYNEQFF.

This chain joins TRBV28 and TRBJ2-3; the D gene is possibly TRBD2 (5 bases). The CDR3 loop spans 16 amino acids. V lost 4 bases, J lost 0 bases, and 14 bases lay in between. The V gene's germline CDR1 is MDHEN and CDR2 SYDVKM. CDR3 sequence reads: CASSSRGGPSTDTQYF. CDR3 coding DNA: TGTGCCAGCAGTTCTCGCGGAGGACCTAGCACAGATACGCAGTATTTT. Looking up the rest from reference TRBV28 and TRBJ2-3 gives the full variable domain: DVKVTQSSRYLVKRTGEKVFLECVQDMDHENMFWYRQDPGLGLRLIYFSYDVKMKEKGDIPEGYSVSREKKERFSLILESASTNQTSMYLCASSSRGGPSTDTQYFGPGTRLTVL.

The chain is built from TRBV9 and TRBJ2-7; TRBD1 matches 8 bases. After removal of 0 bases from V and 3 bases from J, the junction contained 2 bases not matched to a gene. Germline-derived CDR1 and CDR2 are SGDLS and YYNGEE. CDR3 length equals 14 residues. In DNA form, the CDR3 reads TGTGCCAGCAGCGTAGGGGGGACAGGCTACGAGCAGTACTTC. It yields the protein CASSVGGTGYEQYF.

The V call is TRBV28, the J call TRBJ2-5; 7 bases align to TRBD2. The CDR3 length is 13 residues. J was trimmed by 8 bases and V by 3 bases; bases with no gene match: 6. The germline V gene encodes CDR1 MDHEN and CDR2 SYDVKM. Here the CDR3 DNA reads TGTGCCAGCAGTTTTGGGAGGGTTGGTACCCAGTACTTC. Translated, it gives CASSFGRVGTQYF.

The chain is built from TRBV30 and TRBJ2-1; TRBD2 matches 9 bases. The CDR3 covers 16 residues. The trim removed 0 bases at V and 9 bases at J, leaving 12 bases unmatched. Germline V gene sequence: CDR1 GTSNPN, CDR2 SVGIG (reference sequence). The CDR3 sequence: CAWSVLNSGGISEQFF. Here the CDR3 DNA reads TGTGCCTGGAGTGTACTGAATAGCGGGGGTATCTCTGAGCAGTTCTTC.

The CDR3 reads CASSLGQGAMAEFF. Written as DNA, the CDR3 is TGCGCCAGCAGCTTAGGACAGGGGGCCATGGCGGAGTTCTTC. V and J are TRBV5-1 and TRBJ2-1, with TRBD1 matching over 11 bases. Germline assignment: CDR1 SGHRS and CDR2 YFSETQ. Trimming removed 2 bases from V and 14 bases from J; junction bases left unmatched: 9. This CDR3 spans 14 amino acids.

This clone was observed once. The V and J genes are TRBV5-1 and TRBJ2-1; the match to TRBD2 covers 13 bases. The ends lost 3 bases at V and 3 bases at J; junction bases unmatched: 3. Germline assignment: CDR1 SGHRS and CDR2 YFSETQ. This CDR3 has 16 amino acids. CDR3 bases: TGCGCCAGCAGCTACGGACTAGCGGGAGACTACAATGAGCAGTTCTTC. It yields the protein CASSYGLAGDYNEQFF.

The rearrangement joins TRBV6-6 to TRBJ1-5; no reliable D call. The germline V and J ends were trimmed by 2 bases and 5 bases, with 10 bases remaining between them. This CDR3 has 14 amino acids. CDR1 is MNHNY, CDR2 SVGAGI, per germline (reference sequence). In nucleotides, the CDR3 is TGTGCCAGCAGTTACGTACACCTGGATCAGCCCCAGCATTTT. Its translation: CASSYVHLDQPQHF.